The 7 T cell receptor beta chains given below trace back to one sample, sequenced in a study of T cell clonotyping in hematopoietic cell transplantation. The assay was immunoSEQ multiplex PCR, and TCRdb's table has in-frame clones only and misses some. The sample consists of more than 12,000 clones, 90% to 95% of them appearing once. Specimen: PBMCs, collected 30 days after allogeneic stem cell transplant. The receptor set was obtained from a male patient in his sixties who had an allogeneic stem cell transplant from an unrelated donor, so the T cells may come from the graft donor. Some clones in this sample may be carry-over from other donors' samples.

This chain links TRBV9 with TRBJ2-3; 10 bases line up with TRBD1. The junction had 5 bases not matched to a gene; V was cut back by 5 bases and J by 5 bases. Germline V CDR1 and CDR2: SGDLS, YYNGEE. The CDR3 runs to 14 residues. The DNA of the CDR3 is TGTGCCAGCAGAGGGGACAGGGGTCGAGATACGCAGTATTTT. It specifies CASRGDRGRDTQYF. Looking up the rest from reference TRBV9 and TRBJ2-3 gives the full variable domain: DSGVTQTPKHLITATGQRVTLRCSPRSGDLSVYWYQQSLDQGLQFLIQYYNGEERAKGNILERFSAQQFPDLHSELNLSSLELGDSALYFCASRGDRGRDTQYFGPGTRLTVL.

This clone was observed once. This CDR3 is CASSQGSYEQYF. The CDR3 nucleotides read TGCGCCAGCAGCCAGGGCTCCTACGAGCAGTACTTC. This chain uses TRBV10-2 with TRBJ2-7; possibly TRBD1 for D (5 bases). CDR3 length equals 12 residues. Germline loops: CDR1 WSHSY, CDR2 SAAADI. The germline V and J ends were trimmed by 6 bases and 0 bases, with 6 bases remaining between them.

The chain combines TRBV2 with TRBJ2-7; no reliable D call. The V end was cut by 6 bases, the J end by 4 bases, with 19 bases between. Germline loops: CDR1 SNHLY, CDR2 FYNNEI. This CDR3 is built from 15 residues. The CDR3 DNA is TGTGCCAGCAGCATAGACCCCACCCTAGGGTACGAGCAGTACTTC. Protein product: CASSIDPTLGYEQYF.

V usage is TRBV27 and J usage is TRBJ1-2, with a weak D call TRBD1 (5 bases). The germline gives CDR1 MNHEY, CDR2 SMNVEV (reference sequence). The CDR3 runs to 13 residues. V lost 5 bases and J 12 bases, leaving 19 bases between the germline ends. In nucleotides, the CDR3 is TGTGCCAGCAGTCCCCGCCGTCAGGGTTTCCACACCTTC. This codes for CASSPRRQGFHTF.

This chain links TRBV7-2 with TRBJ1-6; TRBD1 aligns across 7 bases. Germline CDR1 is SGHTA and CDR2 is FQGNSA. This CDR3 has 15 amino acids. V trimming: 5 bases; J trimming: 9 bases; junction bases outside the gene matches: 10. CDR3 DNA sequence: TGTGCCAGCAGCCAGGACAGGCCCTCGGGTTCACCCCTCCACTTT. It encodes CASSQDRPSGSPLHF.

V usage is TRBV10-2 and J usage is TRBJ1-3, with D hard to call. Germline CDR1 reads WSHSY; CDR2 reads SAAADI. V gave up 4 bases and J gave up 4 bases, with 5 bases separating them. The CDR3 is made up of 12 amino acids. CDR3 nucleotides: TGCGCCAGCAGTGTATCCGGAAACACCATATATTTT. Its translation is CASSVSGNTIYF.

This chain uses TRBV7-8 with TRBJ1-2; 7 bases are shared with TRBD1. The CDR3 has 17 amino acids. In germline, CDR1 is SGHVS, CDR2 FQNEAQ. The ends lost 5 bases at V and 1 base at J; junction bases unmatched: 13. The CDR3 loop reads CASSTTVQGGGNYGYTF. The CDR3 DNA reads TGTGCCAGCAGCACCACAGTGCAGGGGGGGGGTAACTATGGCTACACCTTC.